The TCR beta chain under discussion was sequenced for a study of cytomegalovirus exposure and HLA in healthy donors. Study overall: The same platform was used for the 120 or so validation repertoires as for the approximately 670 first-cohort repertoires, as reported in a later analysis.

Using immunoSEQ multiplex PCR, the repertoire was profiled, and TCRdb retains in-frame clones only, with some absent. There are under 80,000 clones in the sample; 90% to 95% occur only once, and around 2.1% lies in the top ten. CDR3 length: 13 amino acids. Trimming left V 4 bases short and J 0 bases short, with 6 bases between. Germline V gives CDR1 SNHLY, CDR2 FYNNEI. Regarding this clone: What it binds is unknown.

Study results and caveats: CMV antigen specificity was confirmed in vitro for a few CMV-associated chains.

This TCR was sampled from a woman between 18 and 30 years old in good health and CMV-seronegative. The chain is built from TRBV2 and TRBJ1-2; D gene ambiguous. Sequenced material: PBMCs. CDR3 in DNA: TGTGCCAGCAGTGCCGGGGCTAACTATGGCTACACCTTC. Translating it yields CASSAGANYGYTF.